This T cell receptor beta chain was identified during a study of blood T cell repertoires in COVID-19 (TCRdb year 2020). Describing the broader study: Samples from collaborators originated in the United States, Italy and Spain and spanned both the acute and convalescent phases of COVID-19. The prospective study material was composed of cDNA or gDNA derived from T cells, B-cell-depleted T cells, or PBMCs. Deeply sampled blood TCRbeta repertoires from subjects exposed to, actively infected with, or recovered from COVID-19 were included in the dataset. The repertoires were released in a freely available public database meant as a resource for research on the immune response to SARS-CoV-2. The samples were drawn from two sources: the first 160 participants of the ongoing ImmuneRACE study, and 1,000 to 1,500 subjects contributed by 6 global collaborators. A de-identified subject ID, COVID-19 status, age in years and sex were almost always included in the sample metadata. Where available, HLA class I and class II types were obtained from metadata supplied by the sample provider rather than from assay-based typing.

Participants in the prospective study were enrolled through a virtual design, were aged 18 to 89 years, and lived in about 25 United States geographic areas. To assign participants to cohorts, the prospective study relied on clinical history that participants themselves reported in a screening survey and a study questionnaire. Exposed participants had been in contact with someone with a PCR-confirmed or clinician-diagnosed COVID-19 case within 2 weeks of study entry. In the prospective study, mobile phlebotomists collected whole blood, serum and a nasopharyngeal or oropharyngeal swab from each participant. Over a 2-month period, participants in the prospective study had the option of providing additional blood draws and questionnaires. Blood samples from the prospective study were shipped frozen or at room temperature prior to DNA extraction. A word on this clone: The specificity of this receptor is unknown. Nothing much larger sits one base from this clone, and base qualities are not available.

The paper's findings and limits, for the study overall: How much clinical and demographic metadata was included differed by source and by participant, and the metadata was provided uncurated.

CDR1 and CDR2 are read off the germline V gene (reference sequence) as LNHDA and SQIVND. A distance of 16 bases separates the germline ends of V and J, which lose 6 bases and 5 bases respectively. The CDR3 covers 14 residues, taking in both the cysteine and the phenylalanine. Of all the DNA, just the CDR3 is kept, 42 bases in frame from base 1. The immunoSEQ Assay, a bias-controlled multiplex PCR, was used to amplify TCRbeta CDR3 regions from genomic DNA. Per the original workflow: Nucleated cell counts per sample were estimated from amplification of reference gene primers within the assay. To quantify the absolute abundance of each unique TCRbeta CDR3 rearrangement, sequence reads were collapsed and filtered. For each sample, productive Simpson clonality was calculated as the square root of Simpson's diversity index over productive rearrangements. This is the immuneACCESS table as TCRdb keeps it, with only in-frame sequences that have V and J called. A part of the clones is gone; compared with another copy, unresolved V genes explain less than half, and the rest is unexplained. The V and J calls and clone size come from that table; D and trimming were worked out from the DNA. The sample contains about 280,000 clones, roughly 80% of them found a single time. The top ten clonotypes cover 4.5% to 6% of the sample.

The sequence was obtained from a man aged 40-50 years who had been exposed to COVID-19. The sequence joins TRBV19 to TRBJ1-2, with a tentative D gene TRBD1 over 5 matching bases. The sample was PBMCs or T cells enriched from blood (not recorded which). The nucleotide sequence reads as follows: TGTGCCAGTAGATCTGGAGGGACTGGGTATGGCTACACCTTC. Its protein reads: CASRSGGTGYGYTF.